These 13 T cell receptor beta chains originate from one sample sequenced in a study of cytomegalovirus exposure and HLA in healthy donors. The study ran its PCR with 60 Vbeta and 13 Jbeta primers. This table comes from immunoSEQ multiplex PCR, and its TCRdb copy is limited to in-frame clones, with some not included. The table lists about 210,000 clones, more than 75% of them singletons. The sample consisted of PBMCs. These receptors were obtained from a man aged 40-49 years in good health and CMV-seropositive.

This chain links TRBV10-2 with TRBJ1-5; 8 bases align to TRBD1. V was clipped by 3 bases and J by 0 bases; unmatched bases: 4. Germline CDR1 is WSHSY and CDR2 is SAAADI. This CDR3 region has 16 residues. CDR3 in amino acids: CASSEGRGLSNQPQHF. Here the CDR3 DNA reads TGCGCCAGCAGTGAAGGCAGGGGGCTTAGCAATCAGCCCCAGCATTTT.

The genes are TRBV7-7 and TRBJ2-5; D uncertain. CDR1 SSHAT and CDR2 FNYEAQ come from the germline V gene (reference sequence). The CDR3 spans 13 residues. V lost 4 bases and J lost 5, with 11 bases in between. CDR3 bases: TGTGCCAGCAGCTCCCCTTCTATGGAGACCCAGTACTTC. As protein: CASSSPSMETQYF.

This rearrangement joins TRBV6-5 to TRBJ1-4, with a possible D match to TRBD1 (5 bases). Germline V lookup: CDR1 MNHEY, CDR2 SVGAGI. Trimming pared 3 bases from V and 5 bases from J, leaving 13 bases between. The CDR3 is 15 residues long. The CDR3 nucleotides are TGTGCCAGCAGTTATACGGTTCGGGGGAATGAAAAACTGTTTTTT. Translation: CASSYTVRGNEKLFF.

The chain uses TRBV4-2 and TRBJ1-5; a possible D gene is TRBD1 (5 bases). Germline V gene sequence: CDR1 LGHNA, CDR2 YNFKEQ. The germline V and J ends were trimmed by 1 base and 0 bases, with 10 bases remaining between them. The CDR3 runs 16 residues. In DNA, the CDR3 is TGTGCCAGCAGCCAAGCGACAGCGGGTAGCAATCAGCCCCAGCATTTT. It translates to CASSQATAGSNQPQHF.

The J gene is TRBJ2-2, the V gene TRBV5-1; no clear D. Germline CDR1 SGHRS, CDR2 YFSETQ. V was shortened by 0 bases and J by 10 bases, with 13 bases between the two germline ends. The CDR3 loop spans 14 amino acids. Here the CDR3 reads CASSLAAGTQELFF. CDR3 sequence (DNA): TGCGCCAGCAGCTTGGCCGCAGGAACACAGGAGCTGTTTTTT.

This chain connects TRBV4-1 to TRBJ1-5; D not resolved. The germline V and J ends were trimmed by 3 bases and 6 bases, with 9 bases remaining between them. CDR3 size: 13 residues. Germline CDR1 is MGHRA and CDR2 is YSYEKL. The CDR3 loop is CASSQVLSQPQHF. CDR3 DNA: TGCGCCAGCAGCCAGGTCCTAAGTCAGCCCCAGCATTTT.

The sample holds one count of this clone. The chain uses TRBV2 and TRBJ2-5; D not certain. The CDR3 is 13 amino acids. Germline V CDR1 and CDR2: SNHLY, FYNNEI. V shed 7 bases and J shed 0 bases, with 9 bases lying between them. CDR3 bases: TGTGCCAGCAACGTCCAGTACCAAGAGACCCAGTACTTC. This sequence encodes CASNVQYQETQYF.

The chain recombines TRBV7-6 with TRBJ1-2; D gene unclear. V was pared by 5 bases and J by 3 bases, with 19 bases between. The CDR3 has 16 amino acids. Per germline, CDR1 SGHVS and CDR2 FNYEAQ. The CDR3: CASSPQTGNLDYGYTF. The DNA of the CDR3 is TGTGCCAGCAGCCCCCAGACGGGGAATCTAGACTATGGCTACACCTTC.

The chain couples TRBV5-1 to TRBJ2-7; 7 bases fit TRBD2. The CDR3 is 15 residues long. Trimming took 0 bases from V and 2 from J; bases not matched to a gene: 5. The germline gives CDR1 SGHRS, CDR2 YFSETQ. The CDR3 bases are TGCGCCAGCAGCTTGGAAAGCGGGGCCACCTACGAGCAGTACTTC. Its translation is CASSLESGATYEQYF.

This chain connects TRBV11-3 to TRBJ2-1; 10 bases agree with TRBD2. Germline loops: CDR1 SGHNT, CDR2 YENEEA. The CDR3 runs 16 residues. V was clipped by 5 bases and J by 9 bases; unmatched bases: 13. The CDR3: CASSTQAGGPRGEQFF. CDR3 DNA sequence: TGTGCCAGCAGCACTCAAGCGGGAGGGCCTAGAGGTGAGCAGTTCTTC.

The J gene is TRBJ1-1, the V gene TRBV30; D is unresolved. The length of the CDR3 is 13 residues. Germline V gene data show CDR1 as GTSNPN and CDR2 as SVGIG (reference sequence). V was pared by 5 bases and J by 1 base, with 11 bases between. The CDR3 sequence is CAWARRWNTEAFF. The CDR3 nucleotides are TGTGCCTGGGCCAGGAGGTGGAACACTGAAGCTTTCTTT.

This clone has more than one count but fewer than ten. V and J are TRBV5-1 and TRBJ1-1; 8 bases agree with TRBD1. From germline, CDR1 is SGHRS and CDR2 YFSETQ. This CDR3 is built from 12 residues. After removal of 0 bases from V and 8 bases from J, the junction contained 0 bases not matched to a gene. CDR3 region: CASSLGDREAFF. As DNA, the CDR3 is TGCGCCAGCAGCTTGGGGGACAGGGAAGCTTTCTTT.

This clone was observed once. The chain uses TRBV5-1 and TRBJ1-1; D is possibly TRBD1 (5 bases). The V and J ends lost 3 bases and 3 bases respectively, with 21 bases between them. Germline CDR1 and CDR2: SGHRS and YFSETQ. There are 17 residues in the CDR3. This CDR3 reads CASSSGHLLRMDTEAFF. DNA for the CDR3: TGCGCCAGCAGCTCCGGACACCTCCTAAGGATGGACACTGAAGCTTTCTTT. Drawing the rest from reference TRBV5-1 and TRBJ1-1, the complete variable domain is KAGVTQTPRYLIKTRGQQVTLSCSPISGHRSVSWYQQTPGQGLQFLFEYFSETQRNKGNFPGRFSGRQFSNSRSEMNVSTLELGDSALYLCASSSGHLLRMDTEAFFGQGTRLTVV.